Listed below are T cell receptor beta chains from one sample, sequenced in a study of cytomegalovirus exposure and HLA in healthy donors. Sequenced by immunoSEQ multiplex PCR; TCRdb stores in-frame clones only, minus some. The sample has around 140,000 clones, 85% to 90% seen once. The sequenced material came from PBMCs. These receptors came from a woman under 30 in good health and CMV-seronegative. The conserved cysteine and the conserved F or W are not part of the CDR3 here. The order of the fields is V gene, clone size, J gene, CDR3 protein. Expanded clones are given a class, and other clones once, few, many or no size at all.

>TRBV11-2|NA|TRBJ2-3
ASSSVGAGGPADTQY
>TRBV11-3|NA|TRBJ1-2
ASSSDRTGYT
>TRBV5-1|once|TRBJ1-4
ASSLAGSGDEKLF
>TRBV20-1|NA|TRBJ2-5
SAEVGETQY
>TRBV27|NA|TRBJ2-7
ASSFRLAGGYEQY
>TRBV19|NA|TRBJ1-2
ASSILGQSNYGYT
>TRBV2|NA|TRBJ2-2
ASTIQGPLNTGELF
>TRBV25-1|NA|TRBJ1-5
ASSVSGNQPQH
>TRBV11-3|NA|TRBJ2-7
ASSSGQSEQY
>TRBV27|NA|TRBJ1-1
ASSLIRSPPGEGEAF
>TRBV29-1|NA|TRBJ2-3
SGSVGADTQY
>TRBV27|NA|TRBJ1-4
ASSPPRGQGKLF
>TRBV10-1|NA|TRBJ1-1
ASSPGPGGPPEAF
>TRBV5-1|NA|TRBJ2-7
ASSFNPSTLIYEQY
>TRBV29-1|NA|TRBJ1-2
SGMTGSYGYT
>TRBV6-5|NA|TRBJ1-2
ASKVTGHLNYGYT
>TRBV6-1|few|TRBJ1-2
ASSEIGQGNGYT
>TRBV27|NA|TRBJ2-1
ASSLFASDNEQF
>TRBV18|NA|TRBJ1-5
ASSRDSPSNQPQH
>TRBV18|NA|TRBJ2-7
ASSPLPGVAGPRQQY
>TRBV7-9|NA|TRBJ2-3
ASRTLDSPN
>TRBV7-2|NA|TRBJ2-7
ASSWDRGPYEQY
>TRBV19|NA|TRBJ1-1
ASSQAPRDEAF
>TRBV9|NA|TRBJ1-1
ASRAGTGRNTEAF
>TRBV5-1|NA|TRBJ2-3
ASSPGDTQY